This T cell receptor (beta chain) came from a study of blood T cell repertoires in COVID-19. Looking at the study overall: Some COVID-19 samples were acute and others convalescent; all came from the United States, Italy and Spain. The analysed material was cDNA or gDNA that came from T cells, B-cell-depleted T cells, or PBMCs.

In the original processing: For nucleated cells, counts were estimated from reference gene primer amplification. Profiling relied on immunoSEQ multiplex PCR, and the TCRdb table lists in-frame clones only, not all of them. Clonal size and the V and J genes are those of that table, whereas D and trimming came from the DNA. The table records approximately 170,000 clones, 70% to 90% of them present only once. This clone was seen a single time. The CDR3 has 15 amino acids. Germline CDR1 reads SEHNR; CDR2 reads FQNEAQ (reference sequence). J lost 2 bases, V lost 5 bases, and 8 bases had no gene match. The chain is built from TRBV7-9 and TRBJ2-5, with 7 bases matching TRBD1. The sequencing sample was made of peripheral blood. This TCR derives from a woman in her 70s with acute or convalescent COVID-19. The CDR3 DNA reads as TGTGCCAGCAGCGGGCCGGGACAGCGTCAAGAGACCCAGTACTTC. The encoded protein is CASSGPGQRQETQYF.